Listed below are T cell receptor beta chains from one sample, sequenced in a study of shared clonotypes between healthy human individuals. Profiled with immunoSEQ multiplex PCR; TCRdb holds only in-frame clones, not every one. Found here are 750,000 to 1,000,000 clones, 80% to 95% of them singletons; the top ten hold nearly 25%. Specimen: naive CD8+ T cells sorted from blood. Every receptor here comes from a man aged 30 to 45 in good health. Each CDR3 is given with its conserved first and last residue. Each record gives: V gene, D gene, J gene, CDR3 protein. The D gene is left open where the match is weak.

>TRBV27|NA|TRBJ2-5
CASSQLPQGLGETQYF
>TRBV6-1|NA|TRBJ2-1
CASSEPGAGSFNEQFF
>TRBV9|NA|TRBJ2-1
CASSVEDNEQFF
>TRBV27|TRBD2|TRBJ2-1
CASSLIAGKNNEQFF
>TRBV10-1|TRBD2|TRBJ2-7
CASSEIAGASYEQYF
>TRBV15|TRBD2|TRBJ2-3
CATSRDPTWTSGRADTQYF
>TRBV2|NA|TRBJ2-1
CASRGGPNEQFF
>TRBV6-5|NA|TRBJ1-1
CASSLGTEAFF
>TRBV7-2|NA|TRBJ1-5
CASSLYAGGNQPQHF
>TRBV6-6|TRBD1|TRBJ2-4
CASRTSRDRVFWYF
>TRBV5-8|TRBD1|TRBJ2-7
CASSSLKTGGDEQYF
>TRBV7-6|NA|TRBJ1-1
CASSPSAGENTEAFF
>TRBV11-2|TRBD2|TRBJ2-2
CASSLESGGNTGELFF
>TRBV7-9|NA|TRBJ2-2
CASSSPGVWTGELFF
>TRBV7-8|TRBD1|TRBJ2-1
CASSSRDRVAEQFF
>TRBV19|NA|TRBJ2-6
CASSIDQGSGANVLTF
>TRBV15|TRBD2|TRBJ2-7
CATSDTSGRREQYF
>TRBV27|TRBD2|TRBJ2-3
CASSFGLAGADTQYF
>TRBV27|NA|TRBJ2-3
CASGRRLDTQYF
>TRBV6-5|TRBD1|TRBJ2-1
CASSYRQGATNEQFF
>TRBV5-1|TRBD2|TRBJ2-1
CASSPRTSGSPGYNEQFF
>TRBV18|NA|TRBJ2-1
CASSPGGPRSSYNEQFF
>TRBV27|TRBD2|TRBJ2-1
CASRTSGNYNEQFF
>TRBV11-2|TRBD2|TRBJ2-7
CASSLVYRAGAYEQYF
>TRBV4-1|NA|TRBJ2-1
CASSQEPPFGGVNEQFF
>TRBV5-1|TRBD2|TRBJ2-7
CASSFGGIYEQYF
>TRBV5-1|TRBD2|TRBJ2-5
CASSLVAGEETQYF
>TRBV4-1|NA|TRBJ1-1
CASSQPARGMTDTEAFF
>TRBV2|NA|TRBJ1-2
CASSPRQTRVNGYTF
>TRBV19|NA|TRBJ1-2
CASSIVETSGGYTF
>TRBV2|NA|TRBJ2-1
CALGAYNEQFF
>TRBV5-4|NA|TRBJ2-7
CASSLEDTPYEQYF
>TRBV2|NA|TRBJ2-1
CASKLGRGNEQFF
>TRBV30|NA|TRBJ2-7
CAWRRDSYEQYF
>TRBV7-8|NA|TRBJ1-4
CASSSRRLGEKLFF
>TRBV27|NA|TRBJ2-3
CASTDRTDTQYF
>TRBV9|NA|TRBJ2-3
CASSVEFGGQGLTDTQYF
>TRBV28|NA|TRBJ2-5
CASSFPGSDYQETQYF
>TRBV6-6|NA|TRBJ2-7
CAGGGGRQEQYF
>TRBV7-9|NA|TRBJ2-7
CASSLTESLSTYEQYF
>TRBV27|NA|TRBJ1-4
CASSTPLGKLFF
>TRBV7-9|NA|TRBJ2-7
CASSTAWGPYEQYF
>TRBV27|NA|TRBJ2-1
CASVGTHAGRYYEQFF
>TRBV7-6|NA|TRBJ1-1
CASSFRVGAEAFF
>TRBV7-2|NA|TRBJ2-7
CASSYTTGAYEQYF
>TRBV27|NA|TRBJ1-5
CASSFGQGSNQPQHF
>TRBV25-1|NA|TRBJ1-1
CASSEFMNTEAFF
>TRBV7-9|NA|TRBJ1-4
CASSLAKGPVANEKLFF
>TRBV27|TRBD1|TRBJ1-1
CASSTRDRVVEAFF
>TRBV11-2|NA|TRBJ2-7
CASSLDFVGSSYEQYF
>TRBV7-8|NA|TRBJ1-5
CATSGYSNQPQHF
>TRBV9|NA|TRBJ2-7
CASSVDRVAYEQYF
>TRBV2|TRBD2|TRBJ2-1
CASSEAILAGVNNEQFF
>TRBV12-5|NA|TRBJ2-2
CASGLANSTGNTGELFF
>TRBV11-3|NA|TRBJ2-1
CASSRDGGMYNEQFF
>TRBV13|NA|TRBJ1-4
CASSLALLGPGGHATNEKLFF
>TRBV7-9|TRBD1|TRBJ1-1
CASSTKTGGMVNTEAFF
>TRBV10-3|TRBD2|TRBJ2-1
CAIRSAGGEDEQFF
>TRBV4-3|TRBD2|TRBJ2-3
CASSQDTLTSGTLHTQYF